The clone carrying this T cell receptor (beta chain) was observed once. The CDR3 has 18 amino acids. In germline, CDR1 is SGHVS, CDR2 FQNEAQ. The V and J ends lost 0 bases and 7 bases, in that order; junction bases with no gene match: 14. Measured with immunoSEQ multiplex PCR; TCRdb has only the in-frame clones, and not every one. The sample shows around 250,000 clones, around 87% of them seen only once. This entry is derived from a study of blood T cell repertoires in COVID-19. The sequence came from a woman aged 45-65 years who had recovered from COVID-19. Sample: PBMCs or T cells enriched from blood (not recorded which). The V and J genes are TRBV7-8 and TRBJ2-1; 8 nucleotides line up with TRBD2. The CDR3 coding sequence is TGTGCCAGCAGCTTAGCCCAACTAGCGGAGACCCCTGGGAATGAGCAGTTCTTC. Residues: CASSLAQLAETPGNEQFF.